This T cell receptor (beta chain) was identified during a study of T cell responses to AZD1222 COVID-19 vaccine. Notes on the study in general: The span of vaccine-associated CD4 TCRs extended across spike, with dominance at 160-218 and 743-854. Mostly white British, mostly female donors; authors suggested clonal diversity may be underestimated.

The repertoire was sequenced with immunoSEQ multiplex PCR; TCRdb's copy has only in-frame clones and lacks some. The repertoire holds 100,000 to 150,000 clones, with about 89% as singletons. Comments on this clone: Antigen unknown.

The specimen was peripheral blood, collected on day 0 of MenACWY control vaccination. The sequence was collected from an adult in good health.

In DNA, the CDR3 is TGTGCCAGCACCGACTGGGGTATGACCTACGAGCAGTACTTC. Amino acids: CASTDWGMTYEQYF. The J gene is TRBJ2-7, the V gene TRBV6-1; D is unclear. Germline lookup yields CDR1 MNHNS and CDR2 SASEGT. Trimming removed 7 bases at V and 2 bases at J, with 15 bases between. The CDR3 contains 14 residues.